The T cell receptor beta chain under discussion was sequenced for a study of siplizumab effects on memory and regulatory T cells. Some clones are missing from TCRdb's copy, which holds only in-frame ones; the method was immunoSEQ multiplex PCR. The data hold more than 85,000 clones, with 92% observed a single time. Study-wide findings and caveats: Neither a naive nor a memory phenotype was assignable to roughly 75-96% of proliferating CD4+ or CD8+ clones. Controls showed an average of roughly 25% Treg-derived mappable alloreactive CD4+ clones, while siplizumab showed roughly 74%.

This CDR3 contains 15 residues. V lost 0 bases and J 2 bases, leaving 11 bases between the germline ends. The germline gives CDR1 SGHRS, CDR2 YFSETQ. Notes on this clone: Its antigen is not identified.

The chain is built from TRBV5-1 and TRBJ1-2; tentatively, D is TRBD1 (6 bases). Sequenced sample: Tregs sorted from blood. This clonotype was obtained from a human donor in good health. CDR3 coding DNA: TGCGCCAGCAGCTTGGGTCCAGGGGCCAACTATGGCTACACCTTC. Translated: CASSLGPGANYGYTF.